One and the same sample provided the 30 T cell receptor beta chains below, sequenced in a study of cytomegalovirus exposure and HLA in healthy donors. Amplification used 60 Vbeta primers and 13 Jbeta primers. Here immunoSEQ multiplex PCR was the method, and the copy in TCRdb shows in-frame clones only, minus some. The data show about 130,000 clones, about 10% seen once. Sample: PBMCs. The receptors were gathered from a young woman in good health and CMV-seropositive.

The rearrangement joins TRBV6-1 to TRBJ1-2, with D possibly matching TRBD1 (6 bases). The CDR3 is made up of 16 amino acids. V lost 1 base and J 4 bases, leaving 16 bases between the germline ends. CDR1 and CDR2 (germline): MNHNS, SASEGT. CDR3 protein: CASSEEQGSLVYGYTF. Here the CDR3 DNA reads TGTGCCAGCAGTGAAGAACAGGGCTCCTTGGTCTATGGCTACACCTTC.

This clone has just a few counts. The chain employs TRBV11-2 and TRBJ1-2, with D possibly TRBD1 on 6 matching bases. The CDR3 has 15 amino acids. The germline gives CDR1 SGHAT, CDR2 FQNNGV. V was trimmed by 1 base and J by 0 bases, leaving 9 bases between them. The CDR3 loop is CASSLGDIPNYGYTF. For the CDR3, the DNA is TGTGCCAGCAGCTTAGGGGACATCCCTAACTATGGCTACACCTTC.

On this clone: The junction differs from germline at one of its ends, possibly a read error. This chain connects TRBV5-1 to TRBJ2-7; 12 nucleotides align to TRBD1. Germline CDR1 SGHRS, CDR2 YFSETQ. The CDR3 extends over 16 amino acids. CDR3 in amino acids: CASSRFGTGGSYEQCF. As DNA, the CDR3 is TGCGCCAGCAGCCGATTTGGGACAGGGGGCTCCTACGAGCAGTGCTTC.

J is TRBJ2-6 and V is TRBV28; the D gene is possibly TRBD2 (6 bases). The V end was cut by 5 bases, the J end by 6 bases, with 14 bases between. CDR1 is MDHEN, CDR2 SYDVKM, per germline. This CDR3 spans 15 amino acids. The CDR3: CASSPPWGVANVLTF. The DNA for the CDR3 is TGTGCCAGCAGTCCCCCGTGGGGGGTGGCCAACGTCCTGACTTTC.

The CDR3 DNA is TGCGCCAGCAGTGAAGCAGGGCCCACCGGGGAGCTGTTTTTT. Translated: CASSEAGPTGELFF. V usage is TRBV10-1 and J usage is TRBJ2-2; the D gene is possibly TRBD1 (5 bases). V dropped 3 bases and J dropped 4 bases, with 9 bases sitting between them. The CDR3 sequence is 14 residues long. CDR1 and CDR2 (germline): WNHNN, SYGVQD (reference sequence).

Comment on this clone: The DNA is omitted, as the CDR3 cannot be located on it reliably, and the CDR3 follows TCRdb's listing. The chain joins TRBV30 to TRBJ2-1; TRBD2 was called by the table and not checked on the DNA. Germline lookup yields CDR1 GTSNPN and CDR2 SVGIG (reference sequence). Counting both end residues, the CDR3 totals 14 amino acids. The CDR3 loop is CAWGFGSSGRAGVF.

This clone showed up just a few times. In DNA form, the CDR3 reads TGTGCCAGCAGAGCCCATGGTGAAAAACTGTTTTTT. It codes for CASRAHGEKLFF. The gene calls are TRBV27 and TRBJ1-4, with unresolved D. Trimming pared 6 bases from V and 7 bases from J, leaving 9 bases between. The CDR3 has 12 amino acids. Per germline, CDR1 MNHEY and CDR2 SMNVEV (reference sequence).

CDR3 protein: CASSQTGGFPTEAFF. The CDR3 bases are TGTGCCAGCAGTCAAACAGGGGGCTTTCCCACTGAAGCTTTCTTT. This rearrangement joins TRBV25-1 to TRBJ1-1; 9 bases are a match to TRBD1. The CDR3 extends over 15 amino acids. V was pared by 5 bases and J by 4 bases, with 8 bases of the junction left unmatched. Germline V lookup: CDR1 MGHDK, CDR2 SYGVNS.

This chain links TRBV5-4 with TRBJ2-2, with 7 bases aligning to TRBD1. Germline V gives CDR1 SGHNT, CDR2 YYREEE (reference sequence). The CDR3 consists of 15 residues. V lost 4 bases to trimming and J lost 2 bases; unmatched junction nucleotides: 5. CDR3 sequence: CASSQGQTNTGELFF. DNA for the CDR3: TGTGCCAGCAGCCAGGGACAGACAAACACCGGGGAGCTGTTTTTT.

The V and J genes are TRBV7-9 and TRBJ1-3; no reliable D call. Looked up from germline, CDR1 is SEHNR and CDR2 is FQNEAQ (reference sequence). V was cut by 10 bases and J by 3 bases, with 10 bases left in between. This CDR3 spans 12 amino acids. This CDR3 reads CAILAGGNTIYF. The DNA for the CDR3 is TGTGCCATCTTGGCTGGTGGAAACACCATATATTTT. The variable domain in full, with the rest retrieved from reference TRBV7-9 and TRBJ1-3, is DTGVSQNPRHKITKRGQNVTFRCDPISEHNRLYWYRQTLGQGPEFLTYFQNEAQLEKSRLLSDRFSAERPKGSFSTLEIQRTEQGDSAMYLCAILAGGNTIYFGEGSWLTVV.

This clone was detected only a few times. Within the sample, other DNA sequences also encode this same CDR3. This CDR3 reads CSARDLYGYTF. The CDR3 DNA reads as TGCAGTGCTAGAGATCTCTATGGCTACACCTTC. V gene TRBV20-1 combines with J gene TRBJ1-2; no firm D call. From germline, CDR1 is DFQATT and CDR2 SNEGSKA (reference sequence). This CDR3 has 11 amino acids. V was clipped by 0 bases and J by 4 bases, with 3 bases between them.

This clone was seen a few times. This sample also contains other DNA sequences that code for the same CDR3. This sequence joins TRBV25-1 and TRBJ1-2, with 10 positions matching TRBD1. Germline CDR1 reads MGHDK; CDR2 reads SYGVNS. The CDR3 sequence is 13 residues long. Trimming cost V 4 bases and J 4 bases; bases outside gene matches: 0. Here the CDR3 reads CASSGTGGYGYTF. CDR3 nucleotide sequence: TGTGCCAGCAGTGGGACAGGGGGCTATGGCTACACCTTC.

This rearrangement joins TRBV5-1 to TRBJ1-4; a possible D gene is TRBD1 (6 bases). CDR1 is SGHRS, CDR2 YFSETQ, per germline. This CDR3 comprises 15 residues. V lost 7 bases, J lost 4 bases, and 17 bases lay in between. The CDR3 nucleotides are TGCGCCAGCCGGAACCTGACAGGTCGTAATGAAAAACTGTTTTTT. It specifies CASRNLTGRNEKLFF. Combining the CDR3 with reference TRBV5-1 and TRBJ1-4 gives the whole variable domain KAGVTQTPRYLIKTRGQQVTLSCSPISGHRSVSWYQQTPGQGLQFLFEYFSETQRNKGNFPGRFSGRQFSNSRSEMNVSTLELGDSALYLCASRNLTGRNEKLFFGSGTQLSVL.

The rearrangement uses TRBV7-6 and TRBJ2-7, with D possibly being TRBD2 (6 bases). This CDR3 has 12 residues. V lost 4 bases, J lost 5 bases, and 9 bases lay in between. Germline assignment: CDR1 SGHVS and CDR2 FNYEAQ. The CDR3 here is CASSSGGDEQYF. Written as DNA, the CDR3 is TGTGCCAGCAGCTCCGGAGGGGACGAGCAGTACTTC.

This clone has a handful of counts. The chain's CDR3 is CASSPGGLYGYTF. The CDR3, as DNA: TGTGCCAGCAGCCCGGGGGGGTTATATGGCTACACCTTC. The V and J genes are TRBV7-6 and TRBJ1-2, with a tentative D call TRBD1 (5 bases). With 5 bases removed from V and 5 bases from J, the gap between germline ends came to 12 bases. The CDR3 runs to 13 residues. Germline V CDR1 and CDR2: SGHVS, FNYEAQ.

This clone was detected a few times. The V gene is TRBV2, the J gene TRBJ2-1; possible D gene TRBD2, 5 bases. Trimming removed 5 bases from V and 8 bases from J, with 22 bases in between. This CDR3 comprises 16 residues. Per the germline V gene, CDR1 is SNHLY and CDR2 is FYNNEI. CDR3 sequence reads: CASSPEVVGARDEQFF. As DNA, the CDR3 is TGTGCCAGCAGTCCAGAAGTAGTGGGAGCAAGGGATGAGCAGTTCTTC.

This clone has more than one count but fewer than ten. V gene TRBV5-1 combines with J gene TRBJ2-6, with D unresolved. V was trimmed by 1 base and J by 0 bases, leaving 5 bases between them. CDR3 length equals 15 residues. Germline V gene sequence: CDR1 SGHRS, CDR2 YFSETQ. CDR3 protein: CASSLYSSGANVLTF. CDR3 DNA sequence: TGCGCCAGCAGCTTGTACAGCTCTGGGGCCAACGTCCTGACTTTC.

This sequence joins TRBV29-1 and TRBJ1-1, with D unresolved. Germline CDR1 and CDR2: SQVTM and ANQGSEA. This CDR3 is built from 13 residues. V was cut by 3 bases and J by 0 bases, with 8 bases left in between. The CDR3 coding sequence is TGCAGCGTTGAGCGGATATTGAACACTGAAGCTTTCTTT. This codes for CSVERILNTEAFF.

This clone has just a few counts. The chain links TRBV15 to TRBJ2-2; 9 bases are shared with TRBD1. The V gene's germline CDR1 is LNHNV and CDR2 YYDKDF (reference sequence). V lost 7 bases to trimming and J lost 1 base; unmatched junction nucleotides: 7. This CDR3 comprises 16 residues. CDR3 sequence reads: CATTPSTGGNTGELFF. As DNA, the CDR3 is TGTGCCACCACCCCCTCGACAGGGGGGAACACCGGGGAGCTGTTTTTT. The full variable domain, completed using reference TRBV15 and TRBJ2-2, is DAMVIQNPRYQVTQFGKPVTLSCSQTLNHNVMYWYQQKSSQAPKLLFHYYDKDFNNEADTPDNFQSRRPNTSFCFLDIRSPGLGDTAMYLCATTPSTGGNTGELFFGEGSRLTVL.

V is TRBV11-2 and J is TRBJ1-2; D ambiguous. The CDR3 spans 13 residues. Trimming stripped 2 bases from V and 7 bases from J, with 11 bases between. The V gene's germline CDR1 is SGHAT and CDR2 FQNNGV. CDR3: CASSLWEDAGYTF. The CDR3 coding sequence is TGTGCCAGCAGCTTATGGGAGGATGCTGGCTACACCTTC.

A few counts support this clone. The chain couples TRBV4-1 to TRBJ2-2, with 12 bases that match TRBD2. CDR1 and CDR2 (germline): MGHRA, YSYEKL. V was pared by 1 base and J by 6 bases, with 3 bases of the junction left unmatched. The CDR3 sequence is 16 residues long. As DNA, the CDR3 is TGCGCCAGCAGCCAAGGACTAGCGGGAGAAGCCGGGGAGCTGTTTTTT. Amino acid sequence: CASSQGLAGEAGELFF.

To note about this clone: One junction end disagrees with the germline gene, perhaps due to a read error. The J gene is TRBJ2-3, the V gene TRBV7-9; 9 nucleotides line up with TRBD2. The CDR3 has 16 amino acids. Germline loops: CDR1 SEHNR, CDR2 FQNEAQ (reference sequence). The CDR3 DNA reads as TGTGCCAGCACCGACGCGGGGGGACTAGCTTACCATGAGCACTTCTTC. Its protein is CASTDAGGLAYHEHFF.

This clone was observed a few times. The V gene is TRBV2, the J gene TRBJ2-7; possible D gene TRBD2, 6 bases. Germline CDR1 is SNHLY and CDR2 is FYNNEI. This CDR3 comprises 12 residues. Trimming cost V 6 bases and J 6 bases, with 12 bases left between them. The CDR3 DNA follows: TGTGCCAGCAGCGGGGACTTTCCCGAGCAGTACTTC. This sequence encodes CASSGDFPEQYF.

The chain has TRBV6-6 and TRBJ1-2; no firm D call. In germline, CDR1 is MNHNY, CDR2 SVGAGI (reference sequence). With 5 bases removed from V and 4 bases from J, the gap between germline ends came to 14 bases. CDR3 length: 14 residues. This CDR3 is CASSPPTAGYGYTF. CDR3 coding DNA: TGTGCCAGCAGTCCGCCGACGGCGGGCTATGGCTACACCTTC.

This clone appeared a few times. The chain links TRBV7-9 to TRBJ1-4; weak D call: TRBD1 (5 bases). V shed 1 base and J shed 9 bases, with 12 bases lying between them. The CDR3 has 14 residues. Germline V gene sequence: CDR1 SEHNR, CDR2 FQNEAQ (reference sequence). The CDR3 loop reads CASSLEGDSQKLFF. DNA of the CDR3: TGTGCCAGCAGCTTAGAAGGAGACAGTCAAAAACTGTTTTTT. Looking up the rest from reference TRBV7-9 and TRBJ1-4 gives the full variable domain: DTGVSQNPRHKITKRGQNVTFRCDPISEHNRLYWYRQTLGQGPEFLTYFQNEAQLEKSRLLSDRFSAERPKGSFSTLEIQRTEQGDSAMYLCASSLEGDSQKLFFGSGTQLSVL.

The V and J genes are TRBV5-7 and TRBJ1-2; TRBD1 agrees at 8 bases. TRBV5-7 counts as an open reading frame of uncertain function. With 4 bases clipped from V and 5 bases from J, the junction kept 7 bases outside the gene matches. There are 14 residues in the CDR3. CDR3: CASSADREDYGYTF. In nucleotides, the CDR3 is TGTGCCAGCAGCGCGGACAGGGAGGATTATGGCTACACCTTC.

V gene TRBV5-1 combines with J gene TRBJ1-1, with 10 positions matching TRBD1. Germline trimming cut 4 bases from V and 5 bases from J; bases unmatched to any gene: 8. The germline gives CDR1 SGHRS, CDR2 YFSETQ. The CDR3 has 15 amino acids. CDR3 DNA: TGCGCCAGCAGCCCCGATGGGGACAGGGGAACTGAAGCTTTCTTT. This translates into CASSPDGDRGTEAFF.

This clone was detected a few times. The chain has TRBV20-1 and TRBJ2-1; the match to TRBD1 covers 7 bases. The J segment lost 10 bases and the V segment lost 8 bases, leaving 5 bases of the junction unmatched. The CDR3 contains 10 residues. CDR1 DFQATT and CDR2 SNEGSKA come from the germline V gene (reference sequence). The CDR3: CSTGASEQFF. The CDR3 region has the DNA TGCAGTACAGGGGCCTCCGAGCAGTTCTTC.

The chain carries TRBV6-1 and TRBJ2-2, with 10 positions matching TRBD2. J gave up 5 bases and V 8 bases, and 5 bases lay outside the gene matches. The CDR3 has 14 amino acids. Germline CDR1 MNHNS, CDR2 SASEGT. CDR3 amino acids: CASLAGAGTGELFF. The CDR3 bases are TGTGCCAGCCTAGCGGGAGCGGGGACCGGGGAGCTGTTTTTT.

The chain recombines TRBV7-6 with TRBJ2-7; D is unresolved. Between the trimmed V and J ends, which lost 5 bases and 3 bases, there was a span of 14 bases. The CDR3 contains 14 residues. Germline CDR1 is SGHVS and CDR2 is FNYEAQ. The CDR3 nucleotides read TGTGCCAGCAGCCCCAAAGACTCGATCTACGAGCAGTACTTC. Its translation: CASSPKDSIYEQYF.